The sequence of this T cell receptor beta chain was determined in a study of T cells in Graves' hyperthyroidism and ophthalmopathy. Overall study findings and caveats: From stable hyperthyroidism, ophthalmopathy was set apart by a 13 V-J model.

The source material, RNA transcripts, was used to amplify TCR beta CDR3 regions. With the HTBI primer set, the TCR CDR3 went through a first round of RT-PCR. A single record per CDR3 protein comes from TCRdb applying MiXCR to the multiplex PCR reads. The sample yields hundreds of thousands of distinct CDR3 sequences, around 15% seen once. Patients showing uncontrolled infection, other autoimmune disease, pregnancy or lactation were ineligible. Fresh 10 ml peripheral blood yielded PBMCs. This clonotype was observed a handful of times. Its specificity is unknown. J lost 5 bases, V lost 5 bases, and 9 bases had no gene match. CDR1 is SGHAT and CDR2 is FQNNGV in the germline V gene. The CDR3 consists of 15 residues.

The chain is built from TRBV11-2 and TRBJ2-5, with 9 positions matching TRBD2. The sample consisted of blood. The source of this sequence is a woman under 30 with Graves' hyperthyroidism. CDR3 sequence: CASSRSGSAEETQYF. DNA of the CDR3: TGTGCCAGCAGCCGTAGCGGGAGCGCGGAGGAGACCCAGTACTTC.